This T cell receptor beta chain was identified during a study of shared clonotypes between healthy human individuals. Study findings and constraints: Researchers found naive subsets generally carried larger estimated richness than memory subsets. A few donors had approximately 4.6% of their naive CD4 clonotypes in common.

Healthy adults negative for HIV, lacking recent acute infections or vaccinations, served as donors. CD45RO+ cells went into CD8 memory alongside CCR7-negative CD45RA+ TemRA cells. Produced via immunoSEQ multiplex PCR; TCRdb's table is partial and in-frame only. Here the sample spans approximately 92,000 clones, approximately 75% being singletons. Trimming removed 2 bases from V and 4 bases from J, with 18 bases in between. The CDR3 has 16 residues. Germline V gene lookup returns CDR1 SGHRS and CDR2 YFSETQ. Notes on this clone: What it binds is not known.

The material sequenced was memory CD8+ T cells sorted from blood. As to subset: CD45RO+ cells pooled with CCR7-negative TemRA cells. The TCR originated in a man aged 30 to 39 in good health. The chain couples TRBV5-1 to TRBJ1-1, with a weak D call TRBD1 (5 bases). In DNA form, the CDR3 reads TGCGCCAGCAGCTTTCCAACGGCTCCGGGACGCACTGAAGCTTTCTTT. This codes for CASSFPTAPGRTEAFF. The full variable domain, in which reference TRBV5-1 and TRBJ1-1 provide the parts outside the CDR3, is KAGVTQTPRYLIKTRGQQVTLSCSPISGHRSVSWYQQTPGQGLQFLFEYFSETQRNKGNFPGRFSGRQFSNSRSEMNVSTLELGDSALYLCASSFPTAPGRTEAFFGQGTRLTVV.